This TCR beta chain was found in a study of blood T cell repertoires in COVID-19. Study in general: The United States, Italy and Spain supplied acute and convalescent COVID-19 samples.

Germline loops: CDR1 LGHNT, CDR2 FRNRAP. Trimming cost V 1 base and J 2 bases, with 10 bases left between them. The CDR3 is 15 residues long. This clone was detected many times. Here immunoSEQ multiplex PCR was the method, and the copy in TCRdb shows in-frame clones only, minus some. The repertoire has about 210,000 clones, almost 85% of them found once; the top ten carry about 7.3%. This TCR was recovered from a woman in her forties or fifties with active or convalescent COVID-19. Sequenced sample: peripheral blood. This chain joins TRBV12-5 and TRBJ2-3; D gene ambiguous. The CDR3 DNA sequence: TGTGCTAGTGGTTTGGGACAAGGAAACACAGATACGCAGTATTTT. Amino acid sequence: CASGLGQGNTDTQYF.